The next 28 T cell receptor beta chains were all read from a single sample in a study of shared clonotypes between healthy human individuals. Produced via immunoSEQ multiplex PCR; TCRdb's table is partial and in-frame only. The sample includes around 690,000 clones, about 92% of them seen just once. The sample taken for sequencing was memory CD8+ T cells from PBMCs. Subset noted: CD45RO+ cells pooled with CCR7-negative TemRA cells. The source is a young man in good health. Some clones in this sample may be carry-over from other donors' samples.

The chain uses TRBV19 and TRBJ2-7; D remains ambiguous. This CDR3 comprises 15 residues. V lost 3 bases to trimming and J lost 2 bases, with 14 bases between them. Germline V gene lookup returns CDR1 LNHDA and CDR2 SQIVND (reference sequence). The CDR3 coding sequence is TGTGCCAGTAGTATTGTGGGCCAGGCTACCTACGAGCAGTACTTC. It codes for CASSIVGQATYEQYF. Full variable domain (outside the CDR3, taken from reference TRBV19 and TRBJ2-7): DGGITQSPKYLFRKEGQNVTLSCEQNLNHDAMYWYRQDPGQGLRLIYYSQIVNDFQKGDIAEGYSVSREKKESFPLTVTSAQKNPTAFYLCASSIVGQATYEQYFGPGTRLTVT.

The chain is built from TRBV19 and TRBJ2-5; D is ambiguous. This CDR3 has 14 residues. V lost 5 bases and J lost 2, with 12 bases in between. The germline V gene has CDR1 LNHDA and CDR2 SQIVND (reference sequence). The CDR3 sequence is CASSSLDGQETQYF. In DNA, the CDR3 is TGTGCCAGTAGTTCCCTGGACGGGCAAGAGACCCAGTACTTC.

The V gene is TRBV20-1, the J gene TRBJ2-3; no clear D gene. The V gene's germline CDR1 is DFQATT and CDR2 SNEGSKA (reference sequence). Trimming shortened V by 5 bases and J by 4 bases, and 7 bases separated the two germline ends. This CDR3 is built from 11 residues. As DNA, the CDR3 is TGCAGTGCTTCGCGGCCAGATACGCAGTATTTT. Its translation is CSASRPDTQYF.

The genes are TRBV4-1 and TRBJ2-1, with D maybe TRBD2 (6 bases). Germline assignment: CDR1 MGHRA and CDR2 YSYEKL. The CDR3 has 14 amino acids. V lost 0 bases and J 10 bases, leaving 13 bases between the germline ends. The CDR3 loop is CASSQETSRGEQFF. The DNA for the CDR3 is TGCGCCAGCAGCCAAGAGACTAGTCGGGGCGAGCAGTTCTTC.

This chain uses TRBV13 with TRBJ1-1; D not resolved. V was pared by 1 base and J by 3 bases, with 12 bases between. This CDR3 is built from 15 residues. The germline CDR1 and CDR2 sequences are PRHDT and FYEKMQ (reference sequence). The CDR3 reads CASSLDGVGDTEAFF. The CDR3, as DNA: TGTGCCAGCAGCTTAGATGGGGTTGGGGACACTGAAGCTTTCTTT.

The chain carries TRBV11-2 and TRBJ2-1; no clear D. The V end lost 7 bases, the J end lost 3 bases, and 10 bases lay between the germline ends. The length of the CDR3 is 13 residues. CDR1 is SGHAT, CDR2 FQNNGV, per germline. The CDR3 protein is CASNPINYNEQFF. The CDR3 DNA is TGTGCCAGCAACCCGATCAACTACAATGAGCAGTTCTTC.

The rearrangement joins TRBV7-9 to TRBJ2-2; D is ambiguous. CDR1 SEHNR and CDR2 FQNEAQ come from the germline V gene (reference sequence). This CDR3 has 15 amino acids. V lost 1 base, J lost 2 bases, and 8 bases lay in between. The CDR3 bases are TGTGCCAGCAGCTTAGACGGCTTTAACACCGGGGAGCTGTTTTTT. Translating gives CASSLDGFNTGELFF.

The count of this clone is one. The chain's CDR3 is CASSQVPGVYLEQYF. DNA for the CDR3: TGTGCCAGCAGCCAAGTGCCAGGCGTATACCTAGAGCAGTACTTC. This chain connects TRBV4-2 to TRBJ2-7; D is undetermined. Trimming pared 1 base from V and 7 bases from J, leaving 17 bases between. Germline V gene lookup returns CDR1 LGHNA and CDR2 YNFKEQ. This CDR3 region has 15 residues.

This chain connects TRBV4-1 to TRBJ2-1, with D perhaps matching TRBD2 (6 bases). The CDR3 is 15 amino acids. Germline V CDR1 and CDR2: MGHRA, YSYEKL. The germline V and J ends were trimmed by 1 base and 12 bases, with 19 bases remaining between them. The CDR3, as DNA: TGCGCCAGCAGCCAAGCTCCTGTGGAGGGCGACGGGCAGTTCTTC. Amino acid sequence: CASSQAPVEGDGQFF.

The chain is built from TRBV7-7 and TRBJ2-2, with TRBD2 matching 8 bases. The J segment lost 4 bases and the V segment lost 3 bases, leaving 7 bases of the junction unmatched. There are 16 residues in the CDR3. Germline lookup yields CDR1 SSHAT and CDR2 FNYEAQ (reference sequence). Written as DNA, the CDR3 is TGTGCCAGCAGCTTTTCGAGAGCGGGAGCCACCGGGGAGCTGTTTTTT. This codes for CASSFSRAGATGELFF.

This sequence joins TRBV9 and TRBJ2-3, with TRBD1 matching 7 bases. CDR3 size: 15 residues. Trimming cost V 3 bases and J 5 bases; bases outside gene matches: 9. CDR1 is SGDLS and CDR2 is YYNGEE in the germline V gene. The CDR3 spells CASSGGGGLEDTQYF. The CDR3 DNA follows: TGTGCCAGCAGCGGAGGGGGCGGGCTGGAAGATACGCAGTATTTT.

The rearrangement uses TRBV4-3 and TRBJ2-2, with a possible D match to TRBD1 (6 bases). CDR3 length: 15 residues. Deletions cut 8 bases from V and 7 bases from J, with 20 bases between. Germline-derived CDR1 and CDR2 are LGHNA and YSLEER. In nucleotides, the CDR3 is TGCGCCAGCTCCGCTTTAAGGGACAATCGCGGGGAGCTGTTTTTT. Amino acids: CASSALRDNRGELFF.

This chain joins TRBV9 and TRBJ2-5; TRBD2 aligns across 7 bases. Germline V lookup: CDR1 SGDLS, CDR2 YYNGEE. The CDR3 is 16 residues long. The V segment lost 4 bases and the J segment 5 bases; nucleotides outside the gene matches: 14. The CDR3, as DNA: TGTGCCAGCAGCTCCGGGAGCCCTACCGGGGGGGAGACCCAGTACTTC. Encoded protein: CASSSGSPTGGETQYF.

The chain employs TRBV29-1 and TRBJ1-2; D possibly corresponds to TRBD1 (5 bases). Trimming pared 6 bases from V and 4 bases from J, leaving 9 bases between. The CDR3 is made up of 11 amino acids. CDR1 and CDR2 (germline): SQVTM, ANQGSEA. CDR3 sequence (DNA): TGCAGCGTCCAGACAGTCTATGGCTACACCTTC. Its protein is CSVQTVYGYTF.

V is TRBV6-4 and J is TRBJ2-3; D possibly corresponds to TRBD2 (5 bases). V lost 4 bases and J 3 bases, leaving 14 bases between the germline ends. Germline-derived CDR1 and CDR2 are MRHNA and SNTAGT. CDR3 length: 15 residues. This chain's CDR3 is CASSARGVGTDTQYF. The CDR3 region has the DNA TGTGCCAGCAGTGCTCGGGGTGTGGGGACAGATACGCAGTATTTT.

This clone was counted a few times. Within the sample, other DNA sequences also encode this same CDR3. This chain uses TRBV6-5 with TRBJ1-3, with D perhaps TRBD1 (5 bases). V was shortened by 8 bases and J by 0 bases, with 8 bases between the two germline ends. Germline V CDR1 and CDR2: MNHEY, SVGAGI. The CDR3 totals 13 residues. The CDR3 region is CASGASSGNTIYF. CDR3 coding DNA: TGTGCCAGCGGGGCGAGCTCTGGAAACACCATATATTTT.

The chain joins TRBV2 to TRBJ2-2; D perhaps matches TRBD1 (5 bases). Looked up from germline, CDR1 is SNHLY and CDR2 is FYNNEI. Trimming took off 5 bases at V and 0 bases at J, with 19 bases between the two ends. The CDR3 covers 18 residues. The CDR3, as DNA: TGTGCCAGCAGTTCCAGACGCTTGACAGAAACGAACACCGGGGAGCTGTTTTTT. This codes for CASSSRRLTETNTGELFF.

The chain has TRBV7-6 and TRBJ1-5; the D is unclear. V was cut by 4 bases and J by 0 bases, with 16 bases left in between. The CDR3 length is 17 residues. Looked up from germline, CDR1 is SGHVS and CDR2 is FNYEAQ. The CDR3 region is CASSSQTPAYSNQPQHF. CDR3 in DNA: TGTGCCAGCAGCTCTCAAACTCCGGCTTATAGCAATCAGCCCCAGCATTTT.

The DNA of the CDR3 is TGTGCCAGCAGCCCACACGTTAGCGGGACCTACGAGCAGTACTTC. It translates to CASSPHVSGTYEQYF. The chain has TRBV7-2 and TRBJ2-7, with TRBD2 matching over 8 bases. The germline CDR1 and CDR2 sequences are SGHTA and FQGNSA. The CDR3 is made up of 15 amino acids. V gave up 5 bases and J gave up 2 bases; unmatched junction bases: 8.

The rearrangement links TRBV30 to TRBJ1-5, with a weak D call TRBD1 (6 bases). The CDR3 sequence is 13 residues long. Germline lookup yields CDR1 GTSNPN and CDR2 SVGIG (reference sequence). V was trimmed by 2 bases and J by 7 bases, leaving 12 bases between them. Written as DNA, the CDR3 is TGTGCCTGGAGTCTACAGGGCGGGCAGCCCCAGCATTTT. Translation: CAWSLQGGQPQHF.

The J gene is TRBJ2-3, the V gene TRBV2, with TRBD2 matching 11 bases. Germline loops: CDR1 SNHLY, CDR2 FYNNEI. Germline trimming cut 5 bases from V and 4 bases from J; bases unmatched to any gene: 5. CDR3 size: 15 residues. As DNA, the CDR3 is TGTGCCAGCAGTTTTAGCGGGAGGGCGGCAGATACGCAGTATTTT. Residues: CASSFSGRAADTQYF. The full variable domain, completed using reference TRBV2 and TRBJ2-3, is EPEVTQTPSHQVTQMGQEVILRCVPISNHLYFYWYRQILGQKVEFLVSFYNNEISEKSEIFDDQFSVERPDGSNFTLKIRSTKLEDSAMYFCASSFSGRAADTQYFGPGTRLTVL.

The chain has TRBV7-9 and TRBJ1-5; no reliable D call. V lost 4 bases and J lost 4, with 8 bases in between. Germline assignment: CDR1 SEHNR and CDR2 FQNEAQ (reference sequence). CDR3 length equals 13 residues. Written as DNA, the CDR3 is TGTGCCAGCAGCTCGGAGCTGAATCAGCCCCAGCATTTT. Its translation is CASSSELNQPQHF.

V is TRBV27 and J is TRBJ2-7; D is uncertain. V was pared by 1 base and J by 2 bases, with 9 bases between. The CDR3 runs to 14 residues. Germline V CDR1 and CDR2: MNHEY, SMNVEV (reference sequence). The CDR3 sequence is CASSLLLGTYEQYF. The CDR3 bases are TGTGCCAGCAGTTTATTGTTAGGTACCTACGAGCAGTACTTC.

This clone has only a few counts. The chain is built from TRBV4-1 and TRBJ1-1, with D uncertain. CDR1 is MGHRA, CDR2 YSYEKL, per germline. Trimming pared 0 bases from V and 4 bases from J, leaving 12 bases between. This CDR3 has 15 residues. The CDR3 spells CASSQDTRLFTEAFF. The CDR3, as DNA: TGCGCCAGCAGCCAAGATACCAGGCTCTTCACTGAAGCTTTCTTT.

The chain employs TRBV5-1 and TRBJ2-5; 8 bases are a match to TRBD2. The CDR3 length is 16 residues. Germline-derived CDR1 and CDR2 are SGHRS and YFSETQ. V lost 2 bases to trimming and J lost 7 bases; unmatched junction nucleotides: 13. The CDR3: CASSLRAGEPQGTQYF. Written as DNA, the CDR3 is TGCGCCAGCAGCTTACGAGCGGGAGAGCCACAGGGGACCCAGTACTTC.

Remarks on this clone: Other DNA sequences in the sample encode the same CDR3. V and J are TRBV11-2 and TRBJ2-7, with D possibly TRBD2 on 6 matching bases. The CDR3 covers 12 residues. V was cut by 3 bases and J by 3 bases, with 6 bases left in between. Per the germline V gene, CDR1 is SGHAT and CDR2 is FQNNGV. The CDR3 nucleotides read TGTGCCAGCAGCTTCGGGGGCTACGAGCAGTACTTC. It codes for CASSFGGYEQYF.

Here the CDR3 DNA reads TGTGCCAGCAGTGAGCCAATCCGCAATCAGCCCCAGCATTTT. This translates into CASSEPIRNQPQHF. The chain carries TRBV2 and TRBJ1-5; D gene uncertain. Between the trimmed V and J ends, which lost 3 bases and 2 bases, there was a span of 8 bases. The CDR3 runs 14 residues. The V gene's germline CDR1 is SNHLY and CDR2 FYNNEI.

J is TRBJ2-1 and V is TRBV19, with D perhaps matching TRBD2 (6 bases). CDR3 size: 14 residues. Between the trimmed V and J ends, which lost 6 bases and 8 bases, there was a span of 17 bases. Germline loops: CDR1 LNHDA, CDR2 SQIVND (reference sequence). CDR3 in amino acids: CASSERAAAHEQFF. DNA of the CDR3: TGTGCCAGTAGCGAGCGGGCGGCGGCCCATGAGCAGTTCTTC.